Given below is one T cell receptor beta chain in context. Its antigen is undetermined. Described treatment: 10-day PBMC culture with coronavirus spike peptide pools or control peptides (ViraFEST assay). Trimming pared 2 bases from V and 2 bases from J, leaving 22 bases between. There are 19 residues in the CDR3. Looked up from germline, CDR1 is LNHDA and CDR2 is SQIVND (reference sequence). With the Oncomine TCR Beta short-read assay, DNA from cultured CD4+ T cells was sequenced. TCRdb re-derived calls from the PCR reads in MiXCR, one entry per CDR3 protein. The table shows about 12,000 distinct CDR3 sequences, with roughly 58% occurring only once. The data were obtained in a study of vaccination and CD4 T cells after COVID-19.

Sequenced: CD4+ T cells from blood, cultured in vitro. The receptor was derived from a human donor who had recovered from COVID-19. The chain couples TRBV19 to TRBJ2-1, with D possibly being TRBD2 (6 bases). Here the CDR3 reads CASSINVGRRLGTYNEQFF. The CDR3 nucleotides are TGTGCCAGTAGTATAAATGTCGGGAGACGTCTCGGGACCTACAATGAGCAGTTCTTC.